A selection of T cell receptor beta chains follows, all from one sample in a study of early T cells in non-severe SARS-CoV-2 infection. From the 5' RACE reads, TCRdb called clonotypes with MiXCR, one entry per CDR3 protein. Altogether some 38,000 distinct CDR3 sequences are present, 3% to 4% being singletons, with the ten largest covering about a tenth. Material for sequencing was whole blood. The receptor source for this set is an adult who was a healthcare worker with PCR-confirmed SARS-CoV-2 infection or an uninfected control (not recorded which). Each CDR3 is given with its conserved first and last residue. D genes are given only for firm matches. The size of a clone is reported for some rows only, either as once, few or many, or as a class for expanded clones.

CASSPTRRDEGAFF,TGTGCCAGCAGCCCCACCCGAAGGGACGAGGGAGCTTTCTTT,NA,TRBJ1-1,few,TRBV7-9
CASSALASGSNTDTQYF,TGTGCCAGCAGCGCCCTGGCGTCAGGTTCCAACACAGATACGCAGTATTTT,NA,TRBJ2-3,many,TRBV5-5
CASSLFQREMSEQFF,TGTGCCAGCAGCTTGTTCCAGCGGGAGATGAGTGAGCAGTTCTTC,TRBD2,TRBJ2-1,many,TRBV7-6
CASSSWMTGQGNTIYF,TGTGCCAGCAGTTCTTGGATGACAGGGCAGGGAAACACCATATATTTT,TRBD1,TRBJ1-3,few,TRBV6-6
CATSRDLAAQSSYEQYF,TGTGCCACCAGCAGAGATCTGGCCGCCCAAAGTTCCTACGAGCAGTACTTC,NA,TRBJ2-7,few,TRBV15
CATTHSGRSTSYNEQFF,TGTGCCACCACGCATAGCGGGAGGAGTACTTCCTACAATGAGCAGTTCTTC,TRBD2,TRBJ2-1,many,TRBV28
CSVEQGEQFF,TGCAGCGTTGAGCAAGGTGAGCAGTTCTTC,NA,TRBJ2-1,many,TRBV29-1
CASSPQETQYF,TGTGCCAGCAGCCCCCAAGAGACCCAGTACTTC,NA,TRBJ2-5,many,TRBV7-9
CASSPDTGELFF,TGTGCCAGCTCACCAGATACCGGGGAGCTGTTTTTT,NA,TRBJ2-2,many,TRBV18
CASSLWSGSTYNEQFF,TGTGCCAGCAGCTTATGGAGCGGGAGTACCTACAATGAGCAGTTCTTC,TRBD2,TRBJ2-1,many,TRBV7-8
CSVAPNTEAFF,TGCAGCGTTGCCCCGAACACTGAAGCTTTCTTT,NA,TRBJ1-1,few,TRBV29-1
CASSQHGQGTYEQYF,TGCGCCAGCAGCCAACACGGACAGGGGACCTACGAGCAGTACTTC,TRBD1,TRBJ2-7,many,TRBV4-1
CASSSDRYQETQYF,TGTGCCAGCAGCTCCGACAGATACCAAGAGACCCAGTACTTC,NA,TRBJ2-5,few,TRBV7-2
CASSGEGPGATGELFF,TGTGCCAGTAGCGGAGAGGGTCCGGGGGCCACCGGGGAGCTGTTTTTT,NA,TRBJ2-2,many,TRBV19
CASQRAANYGYTF,TGTGCCAGCCAGAGGGCAGCTAACTATGGCTACACCTTC,NA,TRBJ1-2,few,TRBV6-1
CASSFSSGVVTGELFF,TGTGCCAGCAGTTTTTCGTCGGGAGTAGTAACCGGGGAGCTGTTTTTT,NA,TRBJ2-2,NA,TRBV28
CASSSSRPGTSVRNEQFF,TGTGCCAGCAGCTCATCCCGACCCGGGACTAGCGTTCGCAATGAGCAGTTCTTC,TRBD2,TRBJ2-1,many,TRBV7-2
CASSWGTSTDTQYF,TGTGCCAGCTCGTGGGGGACTAGCACAGATACGCAGTATTTT,NA,TRBJ2-3,many,TRBV2
CASSFGLAGGLDTQYF,TGTGCCAGCAGCTTTGGCCTAGCGGGAGGGCTGGATACGCAGTATTTT,TRBD2,TRBJ2-3,many,TRBV7-9
CSASAGFGEQYF,TGCAGTGCTAGTGCAGGGTTCGGGGAGCAGTACTTC,NA,TRBJ2-7,many,TRBV20-1
CSVDGDRTRTDTQYF,TGCAGCGTCGATGGGGACAGGACCCGCACAGATACGCAGTATTTT,TRBD1,TRBJ2-3,many,TRBV29-1
CASSPPGQANERLFF,TGTGCCAGCTCACCACCGGGACAGGCCAATGAAAGACTGTTTTTT,TRBD1,TRBJ1-4,many,TRBV18
CASSEEGRGANVLTF,TGTGCCAGCAGTGAAGAAGGCAGGGGGGCCAACGTCCTGACTTTC,NA,TRBJ2-6,many,TRBV2
CASSLGTGVQPQHF,TGTGCCAGCAGCTTAGGGACGGGAGTTCAGCCCCAGCATTTT,NA,TRBJ1-5,many,TRBV5-6
CASSGTGGKNIQYF,TGTGCCAGCAGCGGGACAGGGGGCAAAAACATTCAGTACTTC,NA,TRBJ2-4,medium-sized,TRBV21-1
CASSGLHTEAFF,TGTGCCAGCAGTGGCCTACACACTGAAGCTTTCTTT,NA,TRBJ1-1,many,TRBV28
CSVGFGVTNTEAFF,TGCAGCGTTGGTTTTGGGGTAACTAACACTGAAGCTTTCTTT,NA,TRBJ1-1,few,TRBV29-1
CSVNSGSSEQFF,TGCAGCGTTAACAGCGGGAGTAGTGAGCAGTTCTTC,TRBD2,TRBJ2-1,many,TRBV29-1
CSARDAFLTDTQYF,TGCAGTGCTAGAGATGCATTCCTCACGGATACGCAGTATTTT,NA,TRBJ2-3,many,TRBV20-1
CATWDRTRGYTF,TGTGCCACCTGGGACAGAACCAGGGGCTACACCTTC,TRBD1,TRBJ1-2,many,TRBV6-6
CASSPQPGTGDKGNIQYF,TGTGCCAGCAGTCCTCAACCCGGGACAGGGGATAAGGGAAACATTCAGTACTTC,TRBD1,TRBJ2-4,medium-sized,TRBV12-3/TRBV12-4
CAISTGTGYYEQYF,TGTGCCATCAGTACCGGGACAGGGTACTACGAGCAGTACTTC,TRBD1,TRBJ2-7,many,TRBV10-3
CASSIGGTNTEAFF,TGTGCCAGCAGTATCGGAGGGACGAACACTGAAGCTTTCTTT,NA,TRBJ1-1,many,TRBV6-1
CSVEDQPGQPQHF,TGCAGCGTTGAAGATCAGCCCGGTCAGCCCCAGCATTTT,NA,TRBJ1-5,many,TRBV29-1
CAISDMDTDTQYF,TGTGCCATCAGTGATATGGACACAGATACGCAGTATTTT,NA,TRBJ2-3,many,TRBV10-3
CSASSGGRGELFF,TGCAGTGCTAGTTCGGGGGGGCGCGGGGAGCTGTTTTTT,TRBD2,TRBJ2-2,many,TRBV20-1
CASSLEAPRQETQYF,TGTGCCAGCAGCTTAGAGGCGCCCCGACAAGAGACCCAGTACTTC,NA,TRBJ2-5,many,TRBV7-9
CASSPITGGLSGYTF,TGTGCCAGCAGCCCCATAACAGGGGGGCTTAGTGGCTACACCTTC,TRBD1,TRBJ1-2,few,TRBV12-3/TRBV12-4
CASSQAGTSYNEQFF,TGTGCCAGCAGCCAAGCGGGAACTTCCTACAATGAGCAGTTCTTC,NA,TRBJ2-1,many,TRBV4-2
CASSWSGNEQFF,TGTGCCAGCAGTTGGAGCGGCAATGAGCAGTTCTTC,NA,TRBJ2-1,many,TRBV6-2/TRBV6-3
CASRTQGYSNQPQHF,TGTGCCAGTAGGACACAGGGCTATAGCAATCAGCCCCAGCATTTT,NA,TRBJ1-5,many,TRBV19
CAISVGGPTSGGEQFF,TGTGCCATCAGTGTAGGGGGGCCGACCTCTGGAGGTGAGCAGTTCTTC,NA,TRBJ2-1,many,TRBV10-3
CASSYYGTGSYNEQFF,TGTGCCAGCAGTTACTATGGGACAGGGTCCTACAATGAGCAGTTCTTC,TRBD1,TRBJ2-1,many,TRBV6-6
CASRKTSVKKISTDTQYF,TGTGCCAGCAGAAAGACTAGCGTCAAAAAGATAAGCACAGATACGCAGTATTTT,TRBD2,TRBJ2-3,many,TRBV28
CATSGLEETQYF,TGTGCCACCTCCGGACTGGAAGAGACCCAGTACTTC,NA,TRBJ2-5,NA,TRBV10-3
CATSWDRRTDTQYF,TGTGCCACCTCATGGGACAGACGCACAGATACGCAGTATTTT,TRBD1,TRBJ2-3,many,TRBV2
CASSQQSSRDFSDTQYF,TGCGCCAGCAGCCAACAATCCAGCCGGGACTTTTCAGATACGCAGTATTTT,NA,TRBJ2-3,many,TRBV4-3
CASSKPGQGDTDTQYF,TGTGCCAGCAGCAAACCGGGACAGGGGGACACAGATACGCAGTATTTT,TRBD1,TRBJ2-3,many,TRBV11-3
CASSLDVYEQFF,TGTGCCAGCAGCTTGGACGTATATGAGCAGTTCTTC,NA,TRBJ2-1,many,TRBV7-9
CASSIGQGGLNEQFF,TGTGCCAGTAGTATTGGTCAGGGGGGGCTCAATGAGCAGTTCTTC,NA,TRBJ2-1,many,TRBV19
CASSLDGQGSTEAFF,TGTGCCAGCAGCTTAGATGGGCAGGGTAGTACTGAAGCTTTCTTT,NA,TRBJ1-1,few,TRBV7-9
CSVITGVNSPLHF,TGCAGCGTCATTACAGGGGTTAATTCACCCCTCCACTTT,TRBD1,TRBJ1-6,many,TRBV29-1
CASSYLRTDTQYF,TGTGCCAGCAGTTACCTACGCACAGATACGCAGTATTTT,NA,TRBJ2-3,many,TRBV6-2/TRBV6-3